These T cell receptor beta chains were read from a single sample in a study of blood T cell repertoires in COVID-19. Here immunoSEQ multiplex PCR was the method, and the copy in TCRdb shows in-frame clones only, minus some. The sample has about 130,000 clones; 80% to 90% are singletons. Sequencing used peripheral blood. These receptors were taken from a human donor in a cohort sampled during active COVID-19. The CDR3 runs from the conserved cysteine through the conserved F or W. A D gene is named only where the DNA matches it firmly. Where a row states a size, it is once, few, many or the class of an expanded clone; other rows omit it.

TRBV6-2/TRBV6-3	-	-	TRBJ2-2	TGTGCCAGCAGCCCCCGCGGGGAGCTGTTTTTT	CASSPRGELFF
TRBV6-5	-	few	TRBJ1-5	TGTGCCAGCAAACAGGGCAACAATCAGCCCCAGCATTTT	CASKQGNNQPQHF
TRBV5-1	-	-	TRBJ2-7	TGCGCCAGCAGCTTGGGAGACAGCGACCACGAGCAGTACTTC	CASSLGDSDHEQYF
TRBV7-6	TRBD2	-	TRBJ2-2	TGTGCCAGCAGCCGGGCGGGGGCCGGGGAGCTGTTTTTT	CASSRAGAGELFF
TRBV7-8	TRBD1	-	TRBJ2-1	TGTGCCAGCAGCTTAAGTCCAGGGGGCCTGTACAATGAGCAGTTCTTC	CASSLSPGGLYNEQFF
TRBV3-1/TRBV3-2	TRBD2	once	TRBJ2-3	TGTGCCAGCAGCCATCATAGCGGGGGGGCAGCAGATACGCAGTATTTT	CASSHHSGGAADTQYF
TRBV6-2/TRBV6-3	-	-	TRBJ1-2	TGTGCCAGCAGTACCCGAACTCCGGGACTTCCCTCGGTCCCGGCTGGCTACACCTTC	CASSTRTPGLPSVPAGYTF
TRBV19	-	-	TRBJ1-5	TGTGCCAGTAGTACCGCTAGGGGTAGCAATCAGCCCCAGCATTTT	CASSTARGSNQPQHF
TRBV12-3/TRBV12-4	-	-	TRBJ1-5	TGTGCCAGCAGCAGACATCTGCCCCAGCATTTT	CASSRHLPQHF
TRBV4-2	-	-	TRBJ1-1	TGTGCCAGCAGCCAAGGCAGGGGGAACACTGAAGCTTTCTTT	CASSQGRGNTEAFF
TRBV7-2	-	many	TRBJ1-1	TGTGCCAGCAGCTTTTCCCTTCGGGGTATGAACACTGAAGCTTTCTTT	CASSFSLRGMNTEAFF
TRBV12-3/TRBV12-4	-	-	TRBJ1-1	TGTGCCAGCAGTTTGTTATCTGAAGCTTTCTTT	CASSLLSEAFF
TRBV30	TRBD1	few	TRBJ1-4	TGTGCCTCCGACCGGGACAGGTATGAAAAACTGTTTTTT	CASDRDRYEKLFF
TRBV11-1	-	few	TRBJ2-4	TGTGCCAGCAGCTTAGCGGTGGGGGCAAACATTCAGTACTTC	CASSLAVGANIQYF
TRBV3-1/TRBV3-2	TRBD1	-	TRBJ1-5	TGTGCCAGCAGCCAAGATTTTGTTGGACAGGGTGGCCAGCCCCAGCATTTT	CASSQDFVGQGGQPQHF
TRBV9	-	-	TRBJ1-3	TGTGCCAGCAGCCGCAGAAGGGAGGGTGGAACTCCGAACACCATATATTTT	CASSRRREGGTPNTIYF
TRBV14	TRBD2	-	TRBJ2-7	TGTGCCAGCAGCAATAGCGGGGGGACCTACGAGCAGTACTTC	CASSNSGGTYEQYF